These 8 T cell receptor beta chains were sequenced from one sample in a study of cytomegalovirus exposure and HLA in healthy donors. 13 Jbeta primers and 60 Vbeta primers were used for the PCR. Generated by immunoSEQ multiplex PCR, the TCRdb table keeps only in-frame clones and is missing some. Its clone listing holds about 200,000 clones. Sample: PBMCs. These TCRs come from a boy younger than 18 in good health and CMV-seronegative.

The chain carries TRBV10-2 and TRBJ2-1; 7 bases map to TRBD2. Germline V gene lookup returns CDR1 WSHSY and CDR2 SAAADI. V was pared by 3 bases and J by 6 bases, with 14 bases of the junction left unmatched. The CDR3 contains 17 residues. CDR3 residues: CASSDVWGGGNFNEQFF. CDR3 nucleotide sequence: TGCGCCAGCAGTGACGTTTGGGGCGGGGGAAATTTCAATGAGCAGTTCTTC.

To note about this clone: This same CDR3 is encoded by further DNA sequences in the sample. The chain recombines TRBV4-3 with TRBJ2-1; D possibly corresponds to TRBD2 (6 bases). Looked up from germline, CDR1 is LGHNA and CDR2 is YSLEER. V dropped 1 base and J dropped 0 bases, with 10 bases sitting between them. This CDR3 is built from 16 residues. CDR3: CASSQGLASSYNEQFF. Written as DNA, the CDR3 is TGCGCCAGCAGCCAAGGTCTAGCGAGCTCCTACAATGAGCAGTTCTTC.

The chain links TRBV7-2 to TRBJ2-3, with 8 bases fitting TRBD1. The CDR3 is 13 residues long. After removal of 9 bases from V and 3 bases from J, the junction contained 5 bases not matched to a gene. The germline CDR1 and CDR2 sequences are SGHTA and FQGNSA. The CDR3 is CASRTGRTDTQYF. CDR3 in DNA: TGTGCCAGTCGGACAGGGAGAACAGATACGCAGTATTTT.

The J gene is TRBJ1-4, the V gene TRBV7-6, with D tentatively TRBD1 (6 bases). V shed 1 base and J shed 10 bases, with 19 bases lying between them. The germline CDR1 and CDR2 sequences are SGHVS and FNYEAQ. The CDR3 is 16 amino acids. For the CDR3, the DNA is TGTGCCAGCAGCTTAGGGGGGGGACATGGGAGTGGAAAACTGTTTTTT. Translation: CASSLGGGHGSGKLFF.

CDR3 nucleotides: TGCGCCAGCGAAACAGGGGGCTTAGGGAACACTGAAGCTTTCTTT. Translation: CASETGGLGNTEAFF. The V and J genes are TRBV5-1 and TRBJ1-1; 9 positions match TRBD1. V lost 7 bases and J lost 1; bases outside the gene matches: 8. The CDR3 runs to 15 residues. Germline V gives CDR1 SGHRS, CDR2 YFSETQ.

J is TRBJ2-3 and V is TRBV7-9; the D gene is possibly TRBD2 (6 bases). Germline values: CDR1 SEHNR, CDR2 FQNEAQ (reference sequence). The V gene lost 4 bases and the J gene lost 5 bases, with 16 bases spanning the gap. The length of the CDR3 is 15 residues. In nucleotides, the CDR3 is TGTGCCAGCAGCTACCGTCTTAGCGGAGAAGATACGCAGTATTTT. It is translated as CASSYRLSGEDTQYF.

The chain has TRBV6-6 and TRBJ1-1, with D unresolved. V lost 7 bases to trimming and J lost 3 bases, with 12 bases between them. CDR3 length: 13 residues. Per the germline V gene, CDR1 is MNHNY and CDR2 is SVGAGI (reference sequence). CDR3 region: CASIQRRDTEAFF. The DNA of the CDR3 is TGTGCCAGCATCCAGAGGCGGGACACTGAAGCTTTCTTT.

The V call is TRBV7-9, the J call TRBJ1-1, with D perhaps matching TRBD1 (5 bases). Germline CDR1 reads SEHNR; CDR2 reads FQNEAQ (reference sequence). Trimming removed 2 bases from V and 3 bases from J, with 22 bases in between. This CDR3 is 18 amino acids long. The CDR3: CASSLPDGQGRRYTEAFF. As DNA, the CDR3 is TGTGCCAGCAGCTTACCGGATGGCCAGGGTCGTCGGTACACTGAAGCTTTCTTT.